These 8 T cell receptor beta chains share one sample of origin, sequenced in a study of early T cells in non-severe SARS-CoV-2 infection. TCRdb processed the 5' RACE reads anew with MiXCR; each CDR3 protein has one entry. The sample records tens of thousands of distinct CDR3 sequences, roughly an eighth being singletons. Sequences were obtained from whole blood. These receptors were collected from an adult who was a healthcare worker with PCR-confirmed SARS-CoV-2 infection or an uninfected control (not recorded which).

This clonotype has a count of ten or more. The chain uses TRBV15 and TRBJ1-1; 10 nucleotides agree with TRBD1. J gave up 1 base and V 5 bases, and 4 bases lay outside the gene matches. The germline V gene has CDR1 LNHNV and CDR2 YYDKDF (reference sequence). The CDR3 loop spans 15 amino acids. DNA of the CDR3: TGTGCCACCAGCCGGGGACAGGGGAAGAACACTGAAGCTTTCTTT. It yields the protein CATSRGQGKNTEAFF.

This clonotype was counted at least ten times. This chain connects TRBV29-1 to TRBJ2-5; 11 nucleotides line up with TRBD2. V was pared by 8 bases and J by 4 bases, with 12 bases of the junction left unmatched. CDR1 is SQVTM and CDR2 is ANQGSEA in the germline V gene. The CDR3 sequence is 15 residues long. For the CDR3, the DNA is TGCAGCATCCTGGGACTAGCGGTGGACCTAGAGACCCAGTACTTC. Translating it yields CSILGLAVDLETQYF. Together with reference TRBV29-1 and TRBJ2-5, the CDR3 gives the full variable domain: SAVISQKPSRDICQRGTSLTIQCQVDSQVTMMFWYRQQPGQSLTLIATANQGSEATYESGFVIDKFPISRPNLTFSTLTVSNMSPEDSSIYLCSILGLAVDLETQYFGPGTRLLVL.

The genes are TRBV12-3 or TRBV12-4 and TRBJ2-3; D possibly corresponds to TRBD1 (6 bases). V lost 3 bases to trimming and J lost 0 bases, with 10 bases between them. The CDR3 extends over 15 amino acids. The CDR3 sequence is CASSFYRASTDTQYF. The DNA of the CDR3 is TGTGCCAGCAGTTTTTACAGGGCTAGCACAGATACGCAGTATTTT.

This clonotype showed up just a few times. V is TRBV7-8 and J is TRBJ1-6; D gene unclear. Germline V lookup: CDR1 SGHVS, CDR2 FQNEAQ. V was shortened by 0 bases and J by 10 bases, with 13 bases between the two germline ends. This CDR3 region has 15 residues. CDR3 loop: CASSLAGGGRSPLHF. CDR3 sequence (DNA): TGTGCCAGCAGCTTAGCCGGCGGAGGTCGGTCACCCCTCCACTTT.

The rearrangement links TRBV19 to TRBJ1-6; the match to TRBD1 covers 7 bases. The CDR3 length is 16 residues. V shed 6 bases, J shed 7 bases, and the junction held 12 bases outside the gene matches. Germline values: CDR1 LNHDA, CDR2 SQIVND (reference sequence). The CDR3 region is CASSQRTGPTNSPLHF. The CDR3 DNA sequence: TGTGCCAGTAGCCAAAGGACAGGTCCCACGAATTCACCCCTCCACTTT.

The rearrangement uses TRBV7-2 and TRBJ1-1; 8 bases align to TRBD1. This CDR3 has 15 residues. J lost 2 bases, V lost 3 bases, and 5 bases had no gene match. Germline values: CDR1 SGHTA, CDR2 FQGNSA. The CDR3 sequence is CASSFAQGGNTEAFF. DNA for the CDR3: TGTGCCAGCAGCTTCGCACAGGGGGGTAACACTGAAGCTTTCTTT.

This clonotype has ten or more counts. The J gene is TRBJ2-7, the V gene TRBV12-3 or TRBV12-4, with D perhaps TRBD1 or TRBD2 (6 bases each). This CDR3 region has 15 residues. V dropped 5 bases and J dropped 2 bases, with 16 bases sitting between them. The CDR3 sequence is CASSGGGGRTYEQYF. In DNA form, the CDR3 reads TGTGCCAGCAGTGGCGGAGGGGGGCGTACCTACGAGCAGTACTTC.

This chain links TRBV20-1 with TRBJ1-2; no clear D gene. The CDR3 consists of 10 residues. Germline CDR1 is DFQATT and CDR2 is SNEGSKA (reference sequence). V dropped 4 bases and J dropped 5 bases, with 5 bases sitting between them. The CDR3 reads CSAIGYGYTF. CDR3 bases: TGCAGTGCTATAGGGTATGGCTACACCTTC.